This TCR beta chain originates from a study of control samples from healthy donors and cancer patients (TCRdb year 2020). The library was made by the immunoSEQ multiplex PCR assay. TCRdb's version of the immuneACCESS table is confined to in-frame rearrangements and falls short of the full clone set. An unresolved V gene accounts for under half of the shortfall where checked; the remainder is of unknown origin. The sample yields 130,000 or so clones; around nine tenths were counted once. 9.5% to 13% of the sample comes from the top ten. On this clone: Its antigen has not been determined. No base-level quality is on record; no much larger clone is a single base apart.

The CDR3 contains 15 residues, cysteine and phenylalanine counted. Just CDR3 DNA is preserved here, 45 bases in frame from base 1. Germline trimming amounts to 3 bases on V and 5 bases on J, with 9 as the count of junction bases outside the gene matches. The germline V gene (reference sequence) provides CDR1 LGHDT and CDR2 YNNKEL. The clonotype comes from a man under 40 in good health. The material sequenced was blood. Recombination connected TRBV3-1 (or the pseudogene TRBV3-2) to TRBJ1-1; TRBD1 lines up with 7 middle nucleotides. CDR3 loop: CASSHQSTGYTEAFF. The DNA is as follows: TGTGCCAGCAGCCACCAATCGACAGGGTATACTGAAGCTTTCTTT.